A selection of T cell receptor beta chains follows, all from one sample in a study of vaccination effects on CD4 cells after COVID-19. The data were produced by immunoSEQ multiplex PCR, yet TCRdb's version contains in-frame clones alone and is incomplete. Of roughly 34,000 clones listed, more than 75% were seen once; the top ten hold about 1.4%. These receptors lack a known antigen. The sample consisted of CD4+ T cells from PBMCs cultured with HCoV-NL63 spike peptides, taken after COVID-19 vaccination. Source of these receptors: a human donor who received a COVID-19 vaccine. Some clones in this sample may be carry-over from other donors' samples. CDR3s include the opening cysteine and the closing phenylalanine or tryptophan. A D gene is named only where the DNA matches it firmly. Clone size is given for some rows only: seen once, a few or many times, or a class if the clone is expanded.

j_gene	v_gene	abundance	d_gene	CDR3aa	CDR3nt
TRBJ1-6	TRBV3-1/TRBV3-2	NA	NA	CASSQGAGVNSPLHF	TGTGCCAGCAGCCAAGGAGCAGGGGTTAATTCACCCCTCCACTTT
TRBJ1-1	TRBV15	NA	NA	CATSKNRVMNTEAFF	TGTGCCACCAGCAAGAACAGGGTTATGAACACTGAAGCTTTCTTT
TRBJ1-1	TRBV7-9	NA	NA	CASSALVNTEAFF	TGTGCCAGCAGCGCCCTCGTGAACACTGAAGCTTTCTTT
TRBJ1-5	TRBV5-5	few	NA	CASSLAVTSNQPQHF	TGTGCCAGCAGCTTGGCAGTTACGTCCAATCAGCCCCAGCATTTT
TRBJ2-2	TRBV7-8	NA	NA	CASSFSRPNTGELFF	TGTGCCAGCAGCTTTTCACGGCCGAACACCGGGGAGCTGTTTTTT
TRBJ1-1	TRBV3-1/TRBV3-2	NA	TRBD1	CASSPWTGGSTEAFF	TGTGCCAGCAGCCCGTGGACAGGGGGCAGCACTGAAGCTTTCTTT
TRBJ1-5	TRBV7-2	NA	NA	CASSLSGDQPQHF	TGTGCCAGCAGCTTAAGTGGGGATCAGCCCCAGCATTTT
TRBJ2-5	TRBV3-1/TRBV3-2	NA	TRBD1	CASSPRTGLAETQYF	TGTGCCAGCAGCCCCAGGACAGGGCTCGCAGAGACCCAGTACTTC
TRBJ2-5	TRBV18	NA	NA	CASSPGGWETQYF	TGTGCCAGCTCACCCGGCGGGTGGGAGACCCAGTACTTC
TRBJ2-6	TRBV14	NA	NA	CASSQLGSANVLTF	TGTGCCAGCAGCCAACTGGGTTCGGCCAACGTCCTGACTTTC
TRBJ1-2	TRBV12-3/TRBV12-4	NA	NA	CASSQGIFYGYTF	TGTGCCAGCAGCCAAGGGATCTTCTATGGCTACACCTTC
TRBJ1-1	TRBV11-2	NA	NA	CASSLVEGLGTEAFF	TGTGCCAGCAGCTTAGTGGAGGGTTTAGGGACTGAAGCTTTCTTT
TRBJ1-1	TRBV5-1	NA	NA	CASSLAEWGKAEAFF	TGCGCCAGCAGCTTGGCCGAGTGGGGGAAGGCTGAAGCTTTCTTT
TRBJ1-5	TRBV15	NA	TRBD1	CATSRDTTGGGQPQHF	TGTGCCACCAGCAGAGATACGACAGGGGGAGGACAGCCCCAGCATTTT
TRBJ2-1	TRBV6-4	once	TRBD1	CASSRTGGFENNEQFF	TGTGCCAGCAGCCGGACAGGGGGTTTTGAAAACAATGAGCAGTTCTTC
TRBJ2-5	TRBV7-7	NA	NA	CASSTRGQDLKETQYF	TGTGCCAGCAGCACCCGGGGACAAGACTTAAAAGAGACCCAGTACTTC
TRBJ1-5	TRBV7-2	NA	NA	CASARRGNQPQHF	TGTGCCAGCGCTCGGAGGGGCAATCAGCCCCAGCATTTT
TRBJ2-2	TRBV5-1	NA	NA	CASSLDFAGNGELFF	TGCGCCAGCAGCTTGGACTTCGCCGGGAACGGGGAGCTGTTTTTT
TRBJ2-3	TRBV6-2/TRBV6-3	NA	TRBD2	CASSPHQLAGSTDTQYF	TGTGCCAGCAGTCCACACCAACTAGCGGGGAGCACAGATACGCAGTATTTT
TRBJ2-2	TRBV7-2	NA	NA	CASSLAGGPSPGELFF	TGTGCCAGCAGCTTAGCTGGGGGCCCCAGCCCCGGGGAGCTGTTTTTT
TRBJ2-5	TRBV7-3	NA	TRBD1	CASSLGTGTSQETQYF	TGTGCCAGCAGCTTAGGGACAGGGACCTCCCAAGAGACCCAGTACTTC
TRBJ1-6	TRBV5-4	NA	TRBD1	CASSLGQGIASPLHF	TGTGCCAGCAGCTTGGGACAGGGGATCGCTTCACCCCTCCACTTT
TRBJ1-4	TRBV5-1	NA	NA	CASSLGGPREKLFF	TGCGCCAGCAGCTTGGGGGGGCCGAGGGAAAAACTGTTTTTT
TRBJ2-3	TRBV7-3	few	TRBD1	CASSLNPRGLGTDTQYF	TGTGCCAGCAGCTTAAACCCCAGGGGGCTCGGCACAGATACGCAGTATTTT
TRBJ2-5	TRBV6-2/TRBV6-3	NA	TRBD2	CASSSPGLAAETQYF	TGTGCCAGCAGTTCCCCGGGACTAGCGGCAGAGACCCAGTACTTC
TRBJ2-3	TRBV11-2	NA	NA	CASSRTFPGPGGRPDTQYF	TGTGCCAGCAGCCGTACCTTTCCGGGTCCCGGGGGACGACCAGATACGCAGTATTTT
TRBJ1-4	TRBV29-1	NA	NA	CSVRTDEKLFF	TGCAGCGTCCGGACGGATGAAAAACTGTTTTTT
TRBJ1-1	TRBV28	NA	NA	CASSLYGENTEAFF	TGTGCCAGCAGTTTATACGGGGAGAACACTGAAGCTTTCTTT
TRBJ2-6	TRBV5-1	NA	NA	CASSPPVIGGANVLTF	TGCGCCAGCAGCCCGCCGGTGATTGGTGGGGCCAACGTCCTGACTTTC
TRBJ2-5	TRBV18	NA	TRBD1	CASSSGQAPETQYF	TGTGCCAGCTCATCTGGACAGGCCCCGGAGACCCAGTACTTC
TRBJ1-5	TRBV2	NA	TRBD1	CASSSQGAGQPQHF	TGTGCCAGCTCTAGTCAGGGGGCAGGTCAGCCCCAGCATTTT
TRBJ1-2	TRBV5-1	NA	TRBD1	CASSLGSLDRGTDTF	TGCGCCAGCAGCTTGGGCAGTTTGGACAGGGGAACGGACACCTTC
TRBJ2-1	TRBV5-8	once	TRBD2	CASSLGLASYNEQFF	TGTGCCAGCAGCTTGGGACTAGCCTCCTACAATGAGCAGTTCTTC
TRBJ2-3	TRBV7-2	NA	TRBD2	CASSLGLAGSTDTQYF	TGTGCCAGCAGCTTGGGACTAGCGGGGTCCACAGATACGCAGTATTTT
TRBJ2-3	TRBV29-1	NA	NA	CSTLDPDTQYF	TGCAGCACACTTGATCCAGATACGCAGTATTTT
TRBJ1-3	TRBV6-5	NA	NA	CASRTAAGNTIYF	TGTGCCAGCAGAACCGCAGCCGGAAACACCATATATTTT
TRBJ1-4	TRBV7-9	few	NA	CASSLTSGDEKLFF	TGTGCCAGCAGCTTAACGTCAGGGGATGAAAAACTGTTTTTT
TRBJ2-3	TRBV7-6	NA	TRBD2	CASSPYGRGASTDTQYF	TGTGCCAGCAGCCCCTATGGGCGGGGGGCGAGCACAGATACGCAGTATTTT
TRBJ2-5	TRBV5-1	NA	NA	CASSLTGETQYF	TGCGCCAGCAGCTTGACGGGGGAGACCCAGTACTTC
TRBJ1-1	TRBV6-1	few	NA	CASSELAAVGAFF	TGTGCCAGCAGTGAACTTGCAGCGGTGGGGGCTTTCTTT
TRBJ1-5	TRBV12-3/TRBV12-4	NA	NA	CASSSGRNQPQHF	TGTGCCAGCAGTTCAGGCCGTAATCAGCCCCAGCATTTT
TRBJ2-5	TRBV7-2	once	NA	CASSLSGVSQYF	TGTGCCAGCAGCTTATCAGGTGTTTCCCAGTACTTC
TRBJ2-1	TRBV11-2	NA	NA	CASSLGLENEQFF	TGTGCCAGCAGCTTAGGTTTGGAGAATGAGCAGTTCTTC
TRBJ1-6	TRBV5-6	NA	TRBD1	CASSLTGITPLHF	TGTGCCAGCAGCCTGACAGGGATTACACCCCTCCACTTT
TRBJ1-2	TRBV9	NA	TRBD1	CASNRGDNYGYTF	TGTGCCAGCAACAGGGGTGATAACTATGGCTACACCTTC
TRBJ1-2	TRBV27	NA	NA	CASREGGRGYTF	TGTGCCAGCAGAGAGGGGGGAAGGGGCTACACCTTC
TRBJ1-4	TRBV28	NA	NA	CASRPPRGKEKLFF	TGTGCCAGCAGGCCACCGAGAGGAAAAGAAAAACTGTTTTTT
TRBJ1-1	TRBV6-4	NA	NA	CASSTSLNTEAFF	TGTGCCAGCAGTACTAGCTTGAACACTGAAGCTTTCTTT
TRBJ2-2	TRBV23-1	NA	NA	CASSQSTIFAFF	TGCGCCAGCAGTCAATCAACGATATTTGCGTTTTTT
TRBJ1-3	TRBV19	NA	NA	CASSLAASNSRTSGNTIYF	TGTGCCAGTAGTTTAGCGGCATCAAACTCCAGGACCTCTGGAAACACCATATATTTT
TRBJ2-3	TRBV6-1	NA	TRBD2	CASSDPGLHTDTQYF	TGTGCCAGCAGTGACCCGGGACTACACACAGATACGCAGTATTTT
TRBJ2-1	TRBV12-2	NA	NA	CASRVRGPRYNEQFF	TGTGCAAGTCGCGTTCGTGGGCCGCGTTACAATGAGCAGTTCTTC
TRBJ1-4	TRBV21-1	NA	NA	CASSKGRDPSKEKLFF	TGTGCCAGCAGCAAAGGCCGCGACCCATCGAAAGAAAAACTGTTTTTT
TRBJ1-2	TRBV5-1	NA	NA	CASSHRDPGGYTF	TGCGCCAGCAGCCACCGGGACCCTGGGGGCTACACCTTC
TRBJ1-5	TRBV7-2	NA	TRBD1	CASSPGQDQPQHF	TGTGCCAGCAGTCCAGGACAGGATCAGCCCCAGCATTTT
TRBJ1-1	TRBV7-8	NA	NA	CASSSSPQSNTEAFF	TGTGCCAGCAGCTCTTCTCCCCAGTCCAACACTGAAGCTTTCTTT
TRBJ1-1	TRBV11-3	NA	NA	CASSSAEGGSLGDTEAFF	TGTGCCAGCAGCTCCGCCGAAGGTGGGAGTCTTGGAGACACTGAAGCTTTCTTT
TRBJ2-1	TRBV5-4	NA	NA	CASSLKSAGNNEQFF	TGTGCCAGCAGCTTGAAAAGCGCGGGTAACAATGAGCAGTTCTTC